This T cell receptor (beta chain) originates from a study of blood T cell repertoires in COVID-19. Overall study context: Acute and convalescent COVID-19 specimens originated in the United States, Italy and Spain. Sample material is recorded as cDNA or gDNA derived from T cells, B-cell-depleted T cells, or PBMCs.

Trimming stripped 4 bases from V and 4 bases from J, with 14 bases between. Germline V gives CDR1 SGHDT, CDR2 YYEEEE. This CDR3 comprises 15 residues. Original data processing: Amplification with reference gene primers provided the estimates of nucleated cell counts. Method: immunoSEQ multiplex PCR; TCRdb's copy keeps in-frame clones and lacks some. For V, J and clone size, that table is used; D and trimming come from the DNA. The table records about 140,000 clones, roughly four fifths of them present only once. The specimen was peripheral blood. The chain employs TRBV5-6 and TRBJ1-4, with a tentative D call TRBD1 (6 bases). This clonotype was sampled from a woman aged 80 or older in a cohort sampled during active or convalescent COVID-19. The CDR3 nucleotides read TGTGCCAGCAGCCGACGGGGGGCGGTTAATGAAAAACTGTTTTTT. It yields the protein CASSRRGAVNEKLFF.